The clone carrying this T cell receptor beta chain appeared once. This specimen belongs to a study of T cell changes during pregnancy in multiple sclerosis. Repertoires were generated with immunoSEQ multiplex PCR, while TCRdb's copy carries only in-frame clones and drops some. The sample has about 48,000 clones, 80% to 95% seen once; the top ten hold 0.75% to 0.95%. Germline-derived CDR1 and CDR2 are LGHNA and YNFKEQ. The CDR3 is 13 residues long. Deletions cut 0 bases from V and 2 bases from J, with 5 bases between. This TCR derives from a female donor in good health, enrolled as a control in a pregnancy study. Sequenced here: CD4+ T cells from peripheral blood mononuclear cells, sampled in the second trimester of pregnancy. This chain connects TRBV4-2 to TRBJ2-7; no clear D gene. CDR3 in amino acids: CASSQDRAYEQYF. CDR3 bases: TGTGCCAGCAGCCAAGATCGGGCCTACGAGCAGTACTTC.